These T cell receptor beta chains were read from a single sample in a study of CD8+ T cells in alopecia areata. Clones were sequenced by immunoSEQ multiplex PCR, and TCRdb holds only the in-frame ones, with some missing. This sample yields 110,000 or so clones, of which less than 75% are seen a single time; roughly 30% belongs to the top ten. The material sequenced was CD8+ T cells sorted from blood, taken at week 4, from a patient treated with tofacitinib. These receptors were obtained from a human donor with alopecia areata. The CDR3 runs from the conserved cysteine through the conserved F or W. A D gene is named only where the DNA matches it firmly. The listing skips clone size in some rows; elsewhere it reads once, few, many or a size class.

J gene,D gene,V gene,clone size,CDR3 DNA,CDR3 protein
TRBJ2-7,-,TRBV4-1,few,TGCGCCAGCAGCCCCTCCGTGGGGAGCTCCTACGAGCAGTACTTC,CASSPSVGSSYEQYF
TRBJ1-5,-,TRBV30,-,TGTGCCTGGAGTGTCACAGGAAATCAGCCCCAGCATTTT,CAWSVTGNQPQHF
TRBJ2-7,-,TRBV30,-,TGTGCCTGGAGCGTAGGGACCCCCTACGAGCAGTACTTC,CAWSVGTPYEQYF
TRBJ2-7,-,TRBV14,-,TGTGCCAGCAGCCAAGAACCACTCTCCTACGAGCAGTACTTC,CASSQEPLSYEQYF
TRBJ1-5,-,TRBV6-4,few,TGTGCCAGCAGTCCGGACAGTAGCAATCAGCCCCAGCATTTT,CASSPDSSNQPQHF
TRBJ2-3,TRBD2,TRBV7-8,-,TGTGCCAGCAGCCGCGGGAGGAGCACAGATACGCAGTATTTT,CASSRGRSTDTQYF
TRBJ1-1,-,TRBV30,-,TGTGCCTGGAGTAGAACAGGCGCTGAAGCTTTCTTT,CAWSRTGAEAFF
TRBJ2-3,-,TRBV11-2,-,TGTGCCAGCAGCTTAGTGCTAGGGGATACGCAGTATTTT,CASSLVLGDTQYF
TRBJ2-2,-,TRBV30,-,TGCATGTGCGGGGCAGGTACCGGGGAGCTGTTTTTT,CMCGAGTGELFF
TRBJ2-7,TRBD2,TRBV5-4,-,TGTGCCAGCAGCTCTCCGGGACTAGCGGGGGGAATCTACGAGCAGTACTTC,CASSSPGLAGGIYEQYF
TRBJ1-4,-,TRBV29-1,-,TGCAGCGTTCAAGGTTTCGGGGGCCCACCAACTAATGAAAAACTGTTTTTT,CSVQGFGGPPTNEKLFF
TRBJ1-4,-,TRBV30,-,TGTGCCTGGAGCCCCGGGACGGGGGGAGATGAAAAACTGTTTTTT,CAWSPGTGGDEKLFF
TRBJ1-1,-,TRBV7-9,once,TGTGCCAGCAGCTCACACCCCCCCCGGTCAGGCACTGAAGCTTTCTTT,CASSSHPPRSGTEAFF
TRBJ1-1,-,TRBV29-1,-,TGCAGCGCTGGCTTCCTAACTATGAACACTGAAGCTTTCTTT,CSAGFLTMNTEAFF
TRBJ1-1,-,TRBV5-6,-,TGTGCCAGCAGCCGCGGGACAAGGCCTGAAGCTTTCTTT,CASSRGTRPEAFF
TRBJ2-3,TRBD2,TRBV30,-,TGTGCCTGGAGTGCCGGGACTATCAACACAGATACGCAGTATTTT,CAWSAGTINTDTQYF
TRBJ2-5,-,TRBV15,-,TGTGCCACCAGCAGAGATCGGGGCCAAGAGACCCAGTACTTC,CATSRDRGQETQYF
TRBJ1-2,TRBD1,TRBV29-1,once,TGCAGCGTTGGAGGAGGGGGCGGCTATGGCTACACCTTC,CSVGGGGGYGYTF
TRBJ1-1,-,TRBV29-1,few,TGCAGCGTAACTCAAATAGACACTGAAGCTTTCTTT,CSVTQIDTEAFF
TRBJ2-1,-,TRBV9,few,TGTGCCAGCAGCGTAGTGGGGGACTCCTACAATGAGCAGTTCTTC,CASSVVGDSYNEQFF
TRBJ2-5,TRBD2,TRBV30,-,TGTGCCTGGAGTCTCGGGGGGGGCGAGACCCAGTACTTC,CAWSLGGGETQYF
TRBJ1-1,TRBD1,TRBV4-1,-,TGCGCCAGCAGCCAAGAGACAGGGAACATGAACCAAGCTTTCTTT,CASSQETGNMNQAFF
TRBJ2-3,-,TRBV2,-,TGTGCCAGCAGTGCCCCTAACACAGCGCGGACAGATACGCAGTATTTT,CASSAPNTARTDTQYF
TRBJ2-6,-,TRBV30,-,TGTGCCTCCAATACCCAGGGATCTGGGGCCAACGTCCTGACTTTC,CASNTQGSGANVLTF
TRBJ1-2,TRBD1,TRBV6-5,once,TGTGCCAGCAGGACAGGGGCGGATGGCTACACCTTC,CASRTGADGYTF
TRBJ2-1,-,TRBV23-1,few,TGCGCCAGCAGTCAATCGGACTACAATGAGCAGTTCTTC,CASSQSDYNEQFF
TRBJ1-2,-,TRBV4-1,once,TGCGCCAGCAGCCAAGGACCGGGGGGGGCGGCTAACTATGGCTACACCTTC,CASSQGPGGAANYGYTF
TRBJ1-6,TRBD1,TRBV2,-,TGTGCCAGCAGTGAAGGGACAGGGCATGCTTCACCCCTCCACTTT,CASSEGTGHASPLHF
TRBJ1-2,TRBD1,TRBV7-8,-,TGTGCCAGCAGCAACGTGGGACAGGCCTATGGCTACACCTTC,CASSNVGQAYGYTF